Listed here are 21 T cell receptor beta chains from one sample, sequenced in a study of cytomegalovirus exposure and HLA in healthy donors. It was with 60 Vbeta and 13 Jbeta primers that the PCR ran. Method: immunoSEQ multiplex PCR; TCRdb's copy keeps in-frame clones and lacks some. The sample records about 94,000 clones, approximately 80% being singletons. The specimen sequenced was PBMCs. The receptors stem from a man between 25 and 39 years old in good health and CMV-seronegative.

V gene TRBV29-1 combines with J gene TRBJ2-3; D gene unclear. Trimming cost V 6 bases and J 0 bases, with 10 bases left between them. Per germline, CDR1 SQVTM and CDR2 ANQGSEA. The CDR3 loop spans 13 amino acids. The CDR3, as DNA: TGCAGCGTAACAGCCCCCAGCACAGATACGCAGTATTTT. This gives the protein CSVTAPSTDTQYF.

The chain has TRBV30 and TRBJ1-5; D might be TRBD1 (6 bases). The CDR3 has 14 amino acids. Germline loops: CDR1 GTSNPN, CDR2 SVGIG (reference sequence). V was trimmed by 2 bases and J by 6 bases, leaving 14 bases between them. For the CDR3, the DNA is TGTGCCTGGAGTTCGGGGGGGCACCGTCAGCCCCAGCATTTT. It yields the protein CAWSSGGHRQPQHF.

The chain uses TRBV5-1 and TRBJ2-7; weak D call: TRBD2 (6 bases). Germline V gene lookup returns CDR1 SGHRS and CDR2 YFSETQ. The CDR3 contains 14 residues. Trimming removed 3 bases from V and 0 bases from J, with 10 bases in between. CDR3 nucleotide sequence: TGCGCCAGCAGCTCTTTGACTAGCTCCTACGAGCAGTACTTC. This gives the protein CASSSLTSSYEQYF.

A few counts support this clone. V gene TRBV28 combines with J gene TRBJ2-5; weak D call: TRBD1 (5 bases). Per germline, CDR1 MDHEN and CDR2 SYDVKM. V lost 6 bases, J lost 7 bases, and 18 bases lay in between. This CDR3 comprises 14 residues. CDR3: CASSLTGRRGTQYF. As DNA, the CDR3 is TGTGCCAGCAGCCTTACAGGCCGGCGAGGGACCCAGTACTTC.

The chain combines TRBV29-1 with TRBJ1-1; D is unresolved. Germline-derived CDR1 and CDR2 are SQVTM and ANQGSEA. This CDR3 contains 14 residues. V was trimmed by 4 bases and J by 4 bases, leaving 16 bases between them. For the CDR3, the DNA is TGCAGCGTTGTCCCGGGGAACCTGGGCACTGAAGCTTTCTTT. It specifies CSVVPGNLGTEAFF.

This rearrangement joins TRBV6-5 to TRBJ1-1; D is uncertain. Germline values: CDR1 MNHEY, CDR2 SVGAGI. The V end was cut by 0 bases, the J end by 1 base, with 9 bases between. This CDR3 is 15 amino acids long. CDR3 coding DNA: TGTGCCAGCAGTTACTCGAAGGGAGGGAACACTGAAGCTTTCTTT. Encoded protein: CASSYSKGGNTEAFF.

CDR3 loop: CASSMTDYGYTF. The DNA of the CDR3 is TGTGCCAGCAGCATGACAGACTATGGCTACACCTTC. The chain recombines TRBV7-9 with TRBJ1-2; D is perhaps TRBD1 (5 bases). Germline lookup yields CDR1 SEHNR and CDR2 FQNEAQ (reference sequence). V was cut by 5 bases and J by 3 bases, with 7 bases left in between. The length of the CDR3 is 12 residues.

The chain has TRBV10-2 and TRBJ2-1, with 14 bases fitting TRBD2. The CDR3 covers 17 residues. The germline CDR1 and CDR2 sequences are WSHSY and SAAADI. The V segment lost 5 bases and the J segment 7 bases; nucleotides outside the gene matches: 10. CDR3 DNA: TGCGCCAGCAGTATTCGACTAGCGGGAGGGCCACTTAATGAGCAGTTCTTC. This translates into CASSIRLAGGPLNEQFF.

The chain combines TRBV10-1 with TRBJ1-1; D possibly corresponds to TRBD1 (6 bases). CDR1 is WNHNN, CDR2 SYGVQD, per germline (reference sequence). The CDR3 is 14 residues long. Between the trimmed V and J ends, which lost 7 bases and 2 bases, there was a span of 14 bases. The CDR3: CASTGGGGNTEAFF. CDR3 bases: TGCGCCAGCACAGGAGGCGGGGGCAACACTGAAGCTTTCTTT.

This chain joins TRBV6-1 and TRBJ1-2; the D gene is possibly TRBD1 (6 bases). Germline V gene data show CDR1 as MNHNS and CDR2 as SASEGT. The V and J ends lost 8 bases and 3 bases respectively, with 19 bases between them. CDR3 size: 15 residues. The CDR3 bases are TGTGCCAGCCTGATGGAAGGGGGAGGGTACTATGGCTACACCTTC. Translated, it gives CASLMEGGGYYGYTF.

The J gene is TRBJ2-3, the V gene TRBV10-3; D is ambiguous. The CDR3 has 14 amino acids. Trimming removed 5 bases from V and 4 bases from J, with 13 bases in between. Germline CDR1 reads ENHRY; CDR2 reads SYGVKD. In DNA form, the CDR3 reads TGTGCCATCAGTACAAGCGCCGTGGCAGATACGCAGTATTTT. Amino acids: CAISTSAVADTQYF.

The chain has TRBV10-2 and TRBJ1-6; a possible D gene is TRBD1 (6 bases). Trimming left V 0 bases short and J 7 bases short, with 16 bases between. The V gene's germline CDR1 is WSHSY and CDR2 SAAADI. CDR3 length: 17 residues. The CDR3 here is CASSESEGGTANSPLHF. CDR3 DNA: TGCGCCAGCAGTGAGTCAGAGGGGGGGACGGCGAATTCACCCCTCCACTTT.

The chain uses TRBV27 and TRBJ2-1; 10 bases are shared with TRBD2. This CDR3 is built from 15 residues. V dropped 1 base and J dropped 8; count of bases not matched to a gene: 5. Per the germline V gene, CDR1 is MNHEY and CDR2 is SMNVEV (reference sequence). In nucleotides, the CDR3 is TGTGCCAGCAGTTTATTCCTAGCGGGAGCCTATGAGCAGTTCTTC. Residues: CASSLFLAGAYEQFF.

CDR3 DNA sequence: TGTGCCAGCAGCCGTCTCTCTAACTATGGCTACACCTTC. Its protein is CASSRLSNYGYTF. J is TRBJ1-2 and V is TRBV7-2; D gene unclear. Germline V gene sequence: CDR1 SGHTA, CDR2 FQGNSA. This CDR3 spans 13 amino acids. The V end lost 5 bases, the J end lost 0 bases, and 7 bases lay between the germline ends.

This chain connects TRBV4-2 to TRBJ1-4; 8 bases fit TRBD1. Germline V gene lookup returns CDR1 LGHNA and CDR2 YNFKEQ. The CDR3 has 17 residues. Trimming took 4 bases from V and 3 from J; bases not matched to a gene: 10. CDR3 sequence: CASSRLGDRGANEKLFF. For the CDR3, the DNA is TGTGCCAGCAGCCGACTAGGTGACAGGGGTGCTAATGAAAAACTGTTTTTT.

This clone was seen only once. This chain joins TRBV11-2 and TRBJ2-3; 16 bases align to TRBD2. V lost 8 bases and J lost 1; bases outside the gene matches: 6. CDR1 and CDR2 (germline): SGHAT, FQNNGV. The CDR3 spans 17 residues. The CDR3 bases are TGTGCCAGCGGCGTCGGGACTAGCGGGGGGGGCACAGATACGCAGTATTTT. This sequence encodes CASGVGTSGGGTDTQYF.

This chain joins TRBV7-2 and TRBJ1-3, with a tentative D call TRBD1 (6 bases). Trimming removed 0 bases at V and 4 bases at J, with 7 bases between. The CDR3 loop spans 14 amino acids. In germline, CDR1 is SGHTA, CDR2 FQGNSA. CDR3 amino acids: CASSLAQGGNTIYF. The CDR3 DNA reads TGTGCCAGCAGCTTAGCACAGGGCGGAAACACCATATATTTT.

The chain couples TRBV25-1 to TRBJ2-3, with D possibly matching TRBD2 (6 bases). Germline loops: CDR1 MGHDK, CDR2 SYGVNS. Trimming removed 5 bases from V and 0 bases from J, with 9 bases in between. The CDR3 is made up of 14 amino acids. The CDR3 reads CASSLGTSTDTQYF. CDR3 nucleotides: TGTGCCAGCAGTTTAGGGACTAGCACAGATACGCAGTATTTT.

This clone was observed a single time. The chain uses TRBV7-9 and TRBJ1-1; tentative D call: TRBD1 (5 bases). The CDR3 runs 14 residues. Germline V gene sequence: CDR1 SEHNR, CDR2 FQNEAQ (reference sequence). The germline V and J ends were trimmed by 4 bases and 0 bases, with 9 bases remaining between them. The CDR3 DNA follows: TGTGCCAGCAGCTCGGGGGGTATGAACACTGAAGCTTTCTTT. As protein: CASSSGGMNTEAFF.

J is TRBJ2-4 and V is TRBV6-5, with D unresolved. Trimming left V 2 bases short and J 2 bases short, with 7 bases between. In germline, CDR1 is MNHEY, CDR2 SVGAGI. This CDR3 is 14 amino acids long. As DNA, the CDR3 is TGTGCCAGCAGTTACCTAGGATCCAAAAACATTCAGTACTTC. Residues: CASSYLGSKNIQYF.

This chain uses TRBV6-6 with TRBJ1-2; D unclear. Looked up from germline, CDR1 is MNHNY and CDR2 is SVGAGI (reference sequence). This CDR3 is 13 amino acids long. Between the trimmed V and J ends, which lost 6 bases and 1 base, there was a span of 9 bases. DNA of the CDR3: TGTGCCAGCAGCCTACAGATTAACTATGGCTACACCTTC. It yields the protein CASSLQINYGYTF.